This TCR beta chain was identified during a study of control samples from healthy donors and cancer patients. Trimming removed 2 bases from V and 5 bases from J, with 10 bases in between. Looked up from germline, CDR1 is KGHSH and CDR2 is LQKENI. There are 13 residues in the CDR3. The repertoire was sequenced with immunoSEQ multiplex PCR; TCRdb's copy has only in-frame clones and lacks some. The table lists over 100,000 clones, over 80% of them singletons. Sequencing was carried out using blood. This chain connects TRBV18 to TRBJ2-7; possibly TRBD1 or TRBD2 for D (5 bases each). The TCR comes from a woman aged 45 to 65 in good health. As DNA, the CDR3 is TGTGCCAGCTCACCAAAGAGGGGAGACGAGCAGTACTTC. Its translation: CASSPKRGDEQYF. Variable domain in full (rest from reference TRBV18 and TRBJ2-7): NAGVMQNPRHLVRRRGQEARLRCSPMKGHSHVYWYRQLPEEGLKFMVYLQKENIIDESGMPKERFSAEFPKEGPSILRIQQVVRGDSAAYFCASSPKRGDEQYFGPGTRLTVT.